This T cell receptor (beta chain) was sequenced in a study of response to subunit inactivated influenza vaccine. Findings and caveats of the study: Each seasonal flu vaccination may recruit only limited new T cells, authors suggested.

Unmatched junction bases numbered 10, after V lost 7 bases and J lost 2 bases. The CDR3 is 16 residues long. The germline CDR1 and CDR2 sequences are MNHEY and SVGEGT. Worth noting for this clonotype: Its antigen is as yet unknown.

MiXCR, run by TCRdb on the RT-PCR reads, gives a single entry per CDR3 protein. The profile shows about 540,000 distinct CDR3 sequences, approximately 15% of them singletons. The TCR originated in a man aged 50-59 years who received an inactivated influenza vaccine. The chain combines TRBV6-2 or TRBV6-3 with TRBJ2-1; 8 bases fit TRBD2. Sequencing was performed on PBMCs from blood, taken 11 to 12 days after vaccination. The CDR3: CASTPARGRTYNEQFF. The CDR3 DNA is TGTGCCAGCACCCCGGCGCGCGGGAGGACCTACAATGAGCAGTTCTTC.